This is a list of T cell receptor beta chains from one sample in a study of monozygotic twins with inflammatory bowel disease. TCRdb processed the 5' RACE reads again and assigns one entry to each CDR3 protein, with no DNA. In all, the sample yields roughly 300,000 distinct CDR3 sequences. The material sequenced was blood. The source is a human donor with ulcerative colitis or Crohn's disease, or a healthy co-twin of an affected twin (not recorded which). Each CDR3 is given with its conserved first and last residue.

TRBJ1-4	TRBV7-2	CASSENRQGWEKLFF
TRBJ2-1	TRBV5-1	CASSLLGSEQFF
TRBJ2-5	TRBV2	CASSRAETQYF
TRBJ1-1	TRBV19	CASIISAGGNTEAFF
TRBJ2-2	TRBV7-7	CASSRARGQGTGELFF
TRBJ1-6	TRBV20-1	CSARDVTGWSSYNSPLHF
TRBJ1-2	TRBV7-9	CASSLQGSLLGYTF
TRBJ2-7	TRBV28	CASSVPSGTYEQYF
TRBJ2-1	TRBV18	CASSWTGIGTVEQFF
TRBJ1-1	TRBV19	CASRGPRNTEAFF
TRBJ2-7	TRBV28	CASSLARDPAEQYF
TRBJ2-7	TRBV5-1	CASSLSGDYEQYF
TRBJ2-1	TRBV6-1	CASSRQGTSGSRDNEQFF
TRBJ2-7	TRBV4-3	CASSQDRAPSYEQYF
TRBJ2-3	TRBV7-3	CASSSRQGATDTQYF
TRBJ1-6	TRBV28	CASSSSSQGSSPLHF
TRBJ2-5	TRBV7-9	CASRGGKETQYF
TRBJ1-3	TRBV11-2	CASSERSGNTIYF
TRBJ2-5	TRBV11-2	CASSFAGQLETQYF
TRBJ2-6	TRBV28	CATGRQSTSGANVLTF
TRBJ2-1	TRBV24-1	CATSDLGLAGGSEQFF
TRBJ2-7	TRBV28	CASSLASGSPYEQYF
TRBJ2-1	TRBV28	CATLFAGAQNEQFF
TRBJ2-7	TRBV7-9	CASSPLAAGAYEQYF
TRBJ1-5	TRBV27	CASSLLSQGRFSNQPQHF
TRBJ2-7	TRBV7-8	CASSLDLFLYEQYF
TRBJ2-2	TRBV7-2	CASSSRRSPINTGELFF
TRBJ1-5	TRBV18	CASSPSRQGKNQPQHF
TRBJ1-1	TRBV6-5	CASSYEMGNTEAFF
TRBJ2-4	TRBV7-2	CASSSPAGAKNIQYF
TRBJ2-4	TRBV25-1	CASSIGTSGSSAKNIQYF
TRBJ1-4	TRBV28	CTSSPLFLGEKLFF
TRBJ1-1	TRBV18	CASSPFPMNRIFF
TRBJ2-1	TRBV2	CASSYGTGLKFF
TRBJ1-1	TRBV9	CASSPFGEITSRSFF
TRBJ1-2	TRBV20-1	CSVPGTDANYGYTF
TRBJ2-7	TRBV6-5	CASSWTLSSYEQYF
TRBJ2-5	TRBV12-3/TRBV12-4	CASSFRQGRKTQYF
TRBJ1-1	TRBV12-3/TRBV12-4	CASSLRRGNTEAFF
TRBJ2-2	TRBV7-9	CASSLAVYTGELFF
TRBJ2-7	TRBV5-6	CASSFRASSYEQYF
TRBJ2-5	TRBV9	CASSDILAGKETQYF
TRBJ2-2	TRBV4-3	CASSQEGQGSGELFF
TRBJ2-7	TRBV7-2	CASSLAQDSYGQYF
TRBJ1-6	TRBV20-1	CSAKVSGGSYNSPLHF
TRBJ1-2	TRBV10-3	CAISVVTGYYGYTF
TRBJ2-1	TRBV7-3	CASSKGNLNEQFF
TRBJ2-1	TRBV18	CASSPPGQIINEQFF
TRBJ2-7	TRBV6-1	CASSARLAGTGEQYF
TRBJ1-1	TRBV6-5	CASSYFATGGAGPGTEAFF
TRBJ2-3	TRBV6-2/TRBV6-3	CASSYLDTQYF
TRBJ2-7	TRBV13	CASSSTSGSYEQYF